The text below deals with one TCR beta chain. This sample stems from a study of cytomegalovirus exposure and HLA in healthy donors. The PCR had 60 Vbeta and 13 Jbeta primers. Sequenced by immunoSEQ multiplex PCR; TCRdb stores in-frame clones only, minus some. Its clone listing holds fewer than 130,000 clones. CDR1 and CDR2 from the germline V gene are SGDLS and YYNGEE. Trimming removed 4 bases at V and 5 bases at J, with 15 bases between. The CDR3 totals 14 residues. Sequenced sample: PBMCs. This TCR was recovered from a man aged 45 to 65 in good health and CMV-seronegative. The rearrangement uses TRBV9 and TRBJ2-5, with D perhaps TRBD1 (8 bases). The DNA for the CDR3 is TGTGCCAGCAGCCAACAGGGGGGGATGGAGACCCAGTACTTC. Translated, it gives CASSQQGGMETQYF.